This T cell receptor beta chain was obtained from a study of blood T cell repertoires in COVID-19. Overall study context: The study drew acute and convalescent COVID-19 samples from the United States, Italy and Spain.

In the original processing: It was from reference gene primer amplification that nucleated cell counts were estimated. Repertoires were generated with immunoSEQ multiplex PCR, while TCRdb's copy carries only in-frame clones and drops some. The V and J calls and clone size are taken from that table; D and trimming were inferred from the DNA. The data hold 150,000 to 200,000 clones, with around nine tenths observed a single time. J lost 2 bases, V lost 5 bases, and 4 bases had no gene match. Germline V gene lookup returns CDR1 MNHNY and CDR2 SVGAGI (reference sequence). This CDR3 has 14 residues. This chain connects TRBV6-6 to TRBJ2-3; TRBD1 matches 7 bases. Input material: peripheral blood. The TCR originated in a man aged 65 to 79 with acute or convalescent COVID-19. The DNA for the CDR3 is TGTGCCAGCAGTCGGACAGGCCCCACAGATACGCAGTATTTT. Its protein product is CASSRTGPTDTQYF.